What follows are 27 T cell receptor beta chains derived from one specimen sequenced in a study of breast tumors, draining lymph nodes, adjacent tissues. From the multiplex PCR reads, TCRdb called clonotypes with MiXCR, one entry per CDR3 protein. The sample lists tens of thousands of distinct CDR3 sequences; 57% were seen once. Input material: breast tumor tissue. The source of these receptors is a female donor with breast cancer. Some clones in this sample may be carry-over from other donors' samples.

This clonotype came up many times. The chain recombines TRBV7-9 with TRBJ2-5; D gene ambiguous. The CDR3 is 12 residues long. Germline CDR1 reads SEHNR; CDR2 reads FQNEAQ (reference sequence). Trimming left V 5 bases short and J 5 bases short, with 9 bases between. The CDR3 DNA is TGTGCCAGCAGCCCAATAGGGGAGACCCAGTACTTC. This encodes CASSPIGETQYF.

This clonotype was picked up many times. Being one base from a much bigger clone, this may be a read error. The V call is TRBV6-4, the J call TRBJ2-1; 11 nucleotides agree with TRBD2. The CDR3 is made up of 14 amino acids. V shed 5 bases, J shed 7 bases, and the junction held 4 bases outside the gene matches. Germline lookup yields CDR1 MRHNA and CDR2 SNTAGT. As DNA, the CDR3 is TGTGCCAGCAGTCACGGGACTAGCGGTAATGAGCAGTTCTTC. This gives the protein CASSHGTSGNEQFF.

This clonotype was counted a few times. V usage is TRBV20-1 and J usage is TRBJ2-1, with 8 positions matching TRBD1. The CDR3 covers 13 residues. Germline-derived CDR1 and CDR2 are DFQATT and SNEGSKA (reference sequence). The V segment lost 4 bases and the J segment 8 bases; nucleotides outside the gene matches: 7. In DNA, the CDR3 is TGCAGTGCTAAAAGGACAGGGAACTATGAGCAGTTCTTC. Its translation is CSAKRTGNYEQFF.

Many counts were recorded for this clonotype. The chain uses TRBV19 and TRBJ2-5; tentatively, D is TRBD2 (5 bases). The CDR3 spans 13 residues. V was shortened by 5 bases and J by 5 bases, with 12 bases between the two germline ends. The germline V gene encodes CDR1 LNHDA and CDR2 SQIVND (reference sequence). The chain's CDR3 is CASSGLDRETQYF. The CDR3 coding sequence is TGTGCCAGTAGTGGACTGGACCGGGAGACCCAGTACTTC.

The table lists this clonotype with many counts. The chain recombines TRBV6-4 with TRBJ2-1; 9 bases map to TRBD2. V was pared by 7 bases and J by 9 bases, with 19 bases of the junction left unmatched. From germline, CDR1 is MRHNA and CDR2 SNTAGT. The CDR3 has 17 amino acids. CDR3 protein: CASTPRRGTSRISEQFF. The DNA for the CDR3 is TGTGCCAGCACCCCAAGGCGAGGGACTAGCAGGATCAGTGAGCAGTTCTTC.

V usage is TRBV19 and J usage is TRBJ2-2; tentatively, D is TRBD1 or TRBD2 (5 bases each). Trimming took 4 bases from V and 4 from J, leaving 13 bases between them. The CDR3 is 15 amino acids. CDR1 is LNHDA and CDR2 is SQIVND in the germline V gene (reference sequence). The CDR3 is CASSTQGATTGELFF. CDR3 DNA sequence: TGTGCCAGTAGTACTCAGGGAGCGACCACCGGGGAGCTGTTTTTT.

This clonotype was found many times. This may arise from a read error, as a much more abundant clone is one base away. This chain uses TRBV2 with TRBJ1-3; possible D gene TRBD1, 6 bases. CDR1 is SNHLY and CDR2 is FYNNEI in the germline V gene. The CDR3 is 15 amino acids. Trimming pared 6 bases from V and 3 bases from J, leaving 15 bases between. This CDR3 reads CASSPGRGRGNTIYF. In DNA, the CDR3 is TGTGCCAGCAGCCCCGGACGGGGGCGTGGAAACACCATATATTTT.

This clonotype rates as medium-sized. V usage is TRBV7-8 and J usage is TRBJ1-5; D remains unclear. CDR3 length: 14 amino acids. Germline V gives CDR1 SGHVS, CDR2 FQNEAQ. The V end lost 4 bases, the J end lost 2 bases, and 9 bases lay between the germline ends. DNA of the CDR3: TGTGCCAGCAGCTCCTCTCGTGGCAATCAGCCCCAGCATTTT. As protein: CASSSSRGNQPQHF.

This clonotype was counted once. The V call is TRBV15, the J call TRBJ2-2, with D possibly matching TRBD2 (6 bases). Germline loops: CDR1 LNHNV, CDR2 YYDKDF (reference sequence). CDR3 length equals 15 residues. V was cut by 9 bases and J by 1 base, with 15 bases left in between. Here the CDR3 DNA reads TGTGCCACAAAAGCGCGGCGGGAGAACACCGGGGAGCTGTTTTTT. Protein product: CATKARRENTGELFF. The variable domain in full, with the rest retrieved from reference TRBV15 and TRBJ2-2, is DAMVIQNPRYQVTQFGKPVTLSCSQTLNHNVMYWYQQKSSQAPKLLFHYYDKDFNNEADTPDNFQSRRPNTSFCFLDIRSPGLGDTAMYLCATKARRENTGELFFGEGSRLTVL.

The chain has TRBV24-1 and TRBJ2-1; 12 bases map to TRBD2. This CDR3 has 16 residues. The trim removed 2 bases at V and 5 bases at J, leaving 3 bases unmatched. The germline gives CDR1 KGHDR, CDR2 SFDVKD. The CDR3 spells CATSDSSGRVHNEQFF. The DNA of the CDR3 is TGTGCCACCAGTGATTCTAGCGGGAGGGTTCACAATGAGCAGTTCTTC.

The V gene is TRBV12-3 or TRBV12-4, the J gene TRBJ1-6, with D possibly being TRBD1 (6 bases). The CDR3 is made up of 22 amino acids. Deletions cut 6 bases from V and 9 bases from J, with 39 bases between. The CDR3 coding sequence is TGTGCCAGCAGCTCCCGCCTAGCGGGGGGCCTAGTGGGACGGCAAGATGGTTCACCCCTCCACTTT. This encodes CASSSRLAGGLVGRQDGSPLHF.

This rearrangement joins TRBV14 to TRBJ2-7; possible D gene TRBD2, 6 bases. Trimming removed 4 bases at V and 6 bases at J, with 19 bases between. The length of the CDR3 is 15 residues. Germline-derived CDR1 and CDR2 are SGHDN and FVKESK. The CDR3 nucleotides are TGTGCCAGCAGCCCCTACGGGAGTTACATGGGCGAGCAGTACTTC. It is translated as CASSPYGSYMGEQYF.

This clonotype occurred many times. The V call is TRBV6-2 or TRBV6-3, the J call TRBJ1-2, with D perhaps TRBD1 (6 bases). The CDR3 is 13 residues long. Trimming took 6 bases from V and 5 from J, leaving 13 bases between them. Germline CDR1 and CDR2: MNHEY and SVGEGT. The CDR3 loop is CASSQGRKYGYTF. CDR3 nucleotides: TGTGCCAGCAGCCAGGGGCGGAAGTATGGCTACACCTTC.

This clonotype was detected ten times or more. A much larger clone is a single base away; this may be a read error. The chain couples TRBV20-1 to TRBJ2-7; 12 bases agree with TRBD1. The length of the CDR3 is 14 residues. Unmatched junction bases numbered 9, after V lost 5 bases and J lost 7 bases. The germline gives CDR1 DFQATT, CDR2 SNEGSKA (reference sequence). CDR3 in amino acids: CSAARDRGQAEQYF. CDR3 nucleotide sequence: TGCAGTGCTGCCCGGGACAGGGGGCAGGCTGAGCAGTACTTC.

This chain links TRBV19 with TRBJ1-6, with 11 bases lining up with TRBD1. V lost 8 bases, J lost 10 bases, and 7 bases stayed unmatched. The germline V gene has CDR1 LNHDA and CDR2 SQIVND (reference sequence). This CDR3 comprises 14 residues. As DNA, the CDR3 is TGTGCCAGTCAAACCGGGACAGGGGGATCACCCCTCCACTTT. Its translation is CASQTGTGGSPLHF.

This clonotype occurred many times. The gene calls are TRBV5-6 and TRBJ2-1; 7 bases are a match to TRBD2. The CDR3 has 15 amino acids. The V and J ends lost 4 bases and 8 bases, in that order; junction bases with no gene match: 12. Germline V lookup: CDR1 SGHDT, CDR2 YYEEEE. CDR3 sequence: CASSAGLADNDEQFF. In DNA, the CDR3 is TGTGCCAGCAGCGCAGGGCTAGCGGATAACGATGAGCAGTTCTTC.

The chain carries TRBV7-2 and TRBJ1-5, with 10 bases lining up with TRBD1. CDR1 is SGHTA, CDR2 FQGNSA, per germline. This CDR3 is built from 16 residues. After removal of 5 bases from V and 6 bases from J, the junction contained 10 bases not matched to a gene. The CDR3 coding sequence is TGTGCCAGCAGCCCATGGGACAGGGGTGTGGGTCAGCCCCAGCATTTT. Translating it yields CASSPWDRGVGQPQHF.

This clonotype has a handful of counts. V and J are TRBV20-1 and TRBJ1-6; TRBD1 might be the D (5 bases). There are 15 residues in the CDR3. Germline loops: CDR1 DFQATT, CDR2 SNEGSKA (reference sequence). The V end was cut by 5 bases, the J end by 7 bases, with 18 bases between. CDR3 coding DNA: TGCAGTGCTCCTCCCCCAGGGAAGCGGAATTCACCCCTCCACTTT. It is translated as CSAPPPGKRNSPLHF.

This chain uses TRBV2 with TRBJ1-5; D is possibly TRBD1 (5 bases). CDR3 length: 16 amino acids. The germline CDR1 and CDR2 sequences are SNHLY and FYNNEI. Trimming cost V 4 bases and J 4 bases, with 17 bases left between them. CDR3 loop: CASSGRFQGGNQPQHF. CDR3 sequence (DNA): TGTGCCAGCAGTGGAAGATTCCAGGGCGGGAATCAGCCCCAGCATTTT.

The chain joins TRBV7-9 to TRBJ1-5; D possibly corresponds to TRBD1 (5 bases). This CDR3 has 17 amino acids. V lost 1 base and J lost 3, with 16 bases in between. CDR1 and CDR2 (germline): SEHNR, FQNEAQ (reference sequence). CDR3 bases: TGTGCCAGCAGCTTAGGAGTTTCAGACAGCTACAATCAGCCCCAGCATTTT. Amino acid sequence: CASSLGVSDSYNQPQHF.

This clonotype was counted at least ten times. V and J are TRBV4-1 and TRBJ2-1; a possible D gene is TRBD2 (7 bases). The CDR3 loop spans 18 amino acids. CDR1 is MGHRA and CDR2 is YSYEKL in the germline V gene. With 4 bases removed from V and 0 bases from J, the gap between germline ends came to 19 bases. CDR3 DNA: TGCGCCAGCAGCCGGCCTCAGTTGAGGGGGGGCTCCTACAATGAGCAGTTCTTC. Its protein product is CASSRPQLRGGSYNEQFF.

CDR3 loop: CASSYSGRPTYEQYF. CDR3 bases: TGTGCCAGCAGTTACTCAGGAAGGCCTACCTACGAGCAGTACTTC. This rearrangement joins TRBV6-2 or TRBV6-3 to TRBJ2-7; no reliable D call. The germline V gene has CDR1 MNHEY and CDR2 SVGEGT. The CDR3 length is 15 residues. V shed 0 bases and J shed 2 bases, with 11 bases lying between them.

This clonotype appeared once. At one of its ends the junction is not consistent with the germline gene, which may arise from a read error. This rearrangement joins TRBV20-1 to TRBJ2-6, with D perhaps TRBD1 (5 bases). The germline V gene encodes CDR1 DFQATT and CDR2 SNEGSKA (reference sequence). This CDR3 is 13 amino acids long. CDR3 in DNA: TGCAGTGCTAGGGGGCCCTGGGCCAACGCCCTGACTTTC. Protein: CSARGPWANALTF.

This clonotype was observed many times. The chain has TRBV28 and TRBJ1-5; 10 bases align to TRBD1. Per the germline V gene, CDR1 is MDHEN and CDR2 is SYDVKM. Trimming took 6 bases from V and 7 from J; bases not matched to a gene: 9. The CDR3 sequence is 15 residues long. The DNA of the CDR3 is TGTGCCAGCAGCTTCGACAGGGGGCAAGGGCAGCCCCAGCATTTT. This encodes CASSFDRGQGQPQHF.

A remark on this clonotype: Here the CDR3 omits its conserved ending phenylalanine or tryptophan, so a read error is the likely source. The genes are TRBV20-1 and TRBJ2-5, with 12 bases that match TRBD2. The germline CDR1 and CDR2 sequences are DFQATT and SNEGSKA (reference sequence). V trimming: 6 bases; J trimming: 5 bases; junction bases outside the gene matches: 10. The CDR3 length is 15 residues. CDR3 in DNA: TGCAGTGCGCCACTAGCGGGGGGCAGTCCGGAGACCCAGTACTCC. Amino acid sequence: CSAPLAGGSPETQYS.

As to this clonotype: No DNA is shown, since the ends of the CDR3 on it are uncertain; the CDR3 is the one TCRdb lists. The chain uses TRBV14 and TRBJ2-7; the table's D call of TRBD1 was not tested on the DNA. Germline V gene sequence: CDR1 SGHDN, CDR2 FVKESK. 21 amino acids form the CDR3, both terminal residues included. The CDR3 loop is CASSIYLCSVTRGGVGYEQYF.

This chain uses TRBV5-4 with TRBJ2-7, with 10 bases identical to TRBD1. The CDR3 extends over 14 amino acids. V lost 4 bases to trimming and J lost 3 bases; unmatched junction nucleotides: 4. The germline CDR1 and CDR2 sequences are SGHNT and YYREEE (reference sequence). The CDR3 loop is CASSARDRGYEQYF. In DNA form, the CDR3 reads TGTGCCAGCAGCGCCCGGGACAGGGGCTACGAGCAGTACTTC.